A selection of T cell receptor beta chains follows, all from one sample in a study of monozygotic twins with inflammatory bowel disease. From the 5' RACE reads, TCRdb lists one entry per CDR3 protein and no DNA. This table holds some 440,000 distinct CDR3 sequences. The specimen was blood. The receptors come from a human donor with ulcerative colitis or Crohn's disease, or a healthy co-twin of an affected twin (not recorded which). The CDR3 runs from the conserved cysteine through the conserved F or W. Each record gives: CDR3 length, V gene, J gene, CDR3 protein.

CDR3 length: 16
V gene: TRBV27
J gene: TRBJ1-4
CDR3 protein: CASSPVQDWNGEKLFF

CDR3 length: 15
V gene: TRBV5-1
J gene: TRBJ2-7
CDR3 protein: CASSHGGDSSYEQYF

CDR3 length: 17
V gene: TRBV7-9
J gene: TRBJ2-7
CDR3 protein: CASSSTTRGDRNYEQYF

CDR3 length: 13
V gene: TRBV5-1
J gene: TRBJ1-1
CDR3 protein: CASRSSEITEAFF

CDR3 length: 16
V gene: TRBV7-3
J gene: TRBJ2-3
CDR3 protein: CASSLSRVAATDTQYF

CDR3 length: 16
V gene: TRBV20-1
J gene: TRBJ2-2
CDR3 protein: CSARDWDIGNTGELFF

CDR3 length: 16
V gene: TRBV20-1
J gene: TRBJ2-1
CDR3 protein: CSAPGTSGRIYNEQFF

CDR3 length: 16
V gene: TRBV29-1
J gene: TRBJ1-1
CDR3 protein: CSVVDGIAFGNTEAFF

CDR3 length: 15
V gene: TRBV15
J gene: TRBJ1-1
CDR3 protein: CATSSGYGGNTEAFF

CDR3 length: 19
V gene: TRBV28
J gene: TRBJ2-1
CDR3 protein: CASSLLGTASGSSYNEQFF

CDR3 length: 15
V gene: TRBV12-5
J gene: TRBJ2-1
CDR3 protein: CASGLRSSSYNEQFF

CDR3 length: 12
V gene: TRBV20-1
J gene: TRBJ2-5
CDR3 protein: CSALGREETQYF

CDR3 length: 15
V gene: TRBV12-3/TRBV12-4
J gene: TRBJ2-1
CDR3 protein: CASQSQDYSYNEQFF

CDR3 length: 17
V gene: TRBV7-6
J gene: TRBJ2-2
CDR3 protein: CASSLAGQRPNTGELFF

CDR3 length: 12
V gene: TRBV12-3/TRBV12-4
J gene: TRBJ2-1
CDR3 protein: CASSPKGLEQFF

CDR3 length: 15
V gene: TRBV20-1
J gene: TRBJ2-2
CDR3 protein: CSATPSGRITGELFF

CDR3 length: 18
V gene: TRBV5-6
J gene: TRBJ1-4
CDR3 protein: CASESSVVSLGVYEKLFF

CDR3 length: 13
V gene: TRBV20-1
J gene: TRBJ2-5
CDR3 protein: CSAREVLQETQYF

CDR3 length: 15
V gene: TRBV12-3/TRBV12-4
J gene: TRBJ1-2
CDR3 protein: CASSRPPGGSYGYTF

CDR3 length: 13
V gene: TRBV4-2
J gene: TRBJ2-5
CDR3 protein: CASSQNSGGAPNF

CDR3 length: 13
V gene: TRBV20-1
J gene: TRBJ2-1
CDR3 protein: CSARGVFYNEQFF

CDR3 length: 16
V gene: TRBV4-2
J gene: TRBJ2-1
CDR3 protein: CASSAAEGIAYNEQFF

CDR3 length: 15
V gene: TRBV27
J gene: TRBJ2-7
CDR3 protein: CASKKVASEAYEQYF

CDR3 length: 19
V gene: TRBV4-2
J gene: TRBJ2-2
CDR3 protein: CASNPLGGRGGRNTGELFF

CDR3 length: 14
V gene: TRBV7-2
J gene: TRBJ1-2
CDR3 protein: CASSWTDVIYGYTF

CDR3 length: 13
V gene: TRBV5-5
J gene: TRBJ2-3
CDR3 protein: CASSWQVGDTQYF

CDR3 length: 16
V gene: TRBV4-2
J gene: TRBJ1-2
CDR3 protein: CASSQGGLGLTYGYTF

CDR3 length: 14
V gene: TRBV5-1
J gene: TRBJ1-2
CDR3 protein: CASSLSAGEVGYTF

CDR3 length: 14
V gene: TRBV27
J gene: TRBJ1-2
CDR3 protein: CASSFHREGYGYTF

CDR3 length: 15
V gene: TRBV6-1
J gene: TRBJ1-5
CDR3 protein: CATKWGGASNQPQHF

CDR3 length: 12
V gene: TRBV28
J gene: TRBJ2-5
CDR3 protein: CASNDNQETQYF

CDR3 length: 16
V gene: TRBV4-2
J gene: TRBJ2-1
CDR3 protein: CASSQDYRSSYNEQFF

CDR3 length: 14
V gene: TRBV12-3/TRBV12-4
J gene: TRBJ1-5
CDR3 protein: CATSSQGGDQPQHF

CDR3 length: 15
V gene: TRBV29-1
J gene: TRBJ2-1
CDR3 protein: CSVEGLAGGHNEQFF

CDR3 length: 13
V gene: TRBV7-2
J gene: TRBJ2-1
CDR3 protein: CASSPAGGDEQFF

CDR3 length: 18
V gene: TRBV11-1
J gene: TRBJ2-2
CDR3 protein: CASSHPEISSLNTGELFF

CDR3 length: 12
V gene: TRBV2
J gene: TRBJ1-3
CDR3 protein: CASSTNGNTIYF

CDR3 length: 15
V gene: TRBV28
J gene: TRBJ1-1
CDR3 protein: CASGLYRGLNTEAFF

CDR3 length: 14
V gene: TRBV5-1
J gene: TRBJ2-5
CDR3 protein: CASSLAQTQETQYF

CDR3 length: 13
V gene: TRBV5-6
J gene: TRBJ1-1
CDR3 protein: CASSPFVTAEAFF

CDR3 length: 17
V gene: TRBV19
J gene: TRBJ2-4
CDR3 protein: CASSIIPQASGLNIQYF

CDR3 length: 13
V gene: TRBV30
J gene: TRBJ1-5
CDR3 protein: CAWSVTQDQPQHF

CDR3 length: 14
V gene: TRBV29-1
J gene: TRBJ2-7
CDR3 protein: CSEGTSGRKHEQYF

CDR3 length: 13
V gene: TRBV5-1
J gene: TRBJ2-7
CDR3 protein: CASSLAAGYEQYF

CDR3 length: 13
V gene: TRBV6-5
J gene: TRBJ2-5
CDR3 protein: CASSYLGEETQYF

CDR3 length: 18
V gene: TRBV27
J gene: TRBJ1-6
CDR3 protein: CASSLGQGGGSYNSPLHF

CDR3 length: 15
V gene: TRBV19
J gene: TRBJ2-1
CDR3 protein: CASSIGQGSYNEQFF

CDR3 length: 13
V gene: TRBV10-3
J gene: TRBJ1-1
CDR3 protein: CAIRRQENTEAFF

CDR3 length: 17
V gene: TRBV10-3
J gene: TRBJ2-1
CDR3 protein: CAISGGGSGGSYNEQFF

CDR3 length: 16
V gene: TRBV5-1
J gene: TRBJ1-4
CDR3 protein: CASSSDGRGGNEKLFF

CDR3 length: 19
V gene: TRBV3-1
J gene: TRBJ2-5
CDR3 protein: CASSPETSGRSFGPETQYF

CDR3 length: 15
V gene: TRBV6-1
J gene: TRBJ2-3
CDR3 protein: CASSSRGRSTDTQYF

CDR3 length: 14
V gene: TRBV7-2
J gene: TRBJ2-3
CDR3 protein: CASSLPPYTDTQYF